These 20 T cell receptor beta chains came from one sample sequenced in a study of control samples from healthy donors and cancer patients. Assay: immunoSEQ multiplex PCR; the TCRdb copy retains only in-frame clones and omits some. The sample contains some 76,000 clones, roughly nine tenths of which appear only once. The sample consisted of PBMCs. The receptors originated from a woman aged 45-65 years with colorectal cancer.

This clone showed up just once. The chain employs TRBV30 and TRBJ1-1; possibly TRBD1 for D (5 bases). Trimming pared 1 base from V and 4 bases from J, leaving 10 bases between. This CDR3 has 13 residues. The germline V gene encodes CDR1 GTSNPN and CDR2 SVGIG (reference sequence). The CDR3 reads CAWSAGEGTEAFF. In DNA form, the CDR3 reads TGTGCCTGGAGTGCGGGGGAGGGCACTGAAGCTTTCTTT.

This chain links TRBV28 with TRBJ2-6; possible D gene TRBD1, 5 bases. This CDR3 spans 14 amino acids. The germline V gene encodes CDR1 MDHEN and CDR2 SYDVKM. V dropped 5 bases and J dropped 5 bases, with 10 bases sitting between them. CDR3 DNA: TGTGCCAGCAGTCAAAGGGGCAGGGCCAACGTCCTGACTTTC. Protein product: CASSQRGRANVLTF. Together with reference TRBV28 and TRBJ2-6, the CDR3 gives the full variable domain: DVKVTQSSRYLVKRTGEKVFLECVQDMDHENMFWYRQDPGLGLRLIYFSYDVKMKEKGDIPEGYSVSREKKERFSLILESASTNQTSMYLCASSQRGRANVLTFGAGSRLTVL.

Only a few counts were recorded for this clone. The genes are TRBV27 and TRBJ2-4; the match to TRBD1 covers 12 bases. After removal of 5 bases from V and 2 bases from J, the junction contained 7 bases not matched to a gene. This CDR3 comprises 17 residues. Germline V CDR1 and CDR2: MNHEY, SMNVEV (reference sequence). CDR3 DNA: TGTGCCAGCAGTCCGGGACAGGGGGCTGAAACCAAAAACATTCAGTACTTC. Translating it yields CASSPGQGAETKNIQYF.

This rearrangement joins TRBV12-5 to TRBJ2-3; D tentatively fits TRBD1 or TRBD2 (6 bases each). The CDR3 consists of 15 residues. Trimming shortened V by 6 bases and J by 2 bases, and 15 bases separated the two germline ends. CDR1 is LGHNT and CDR2 is FRNRAP in the germline V gene. CDR3 coding DNA: TGTGCTAGTGGGTTTGTAGGGGGGATCACAGATACGCAGTATTTT. It is translated as CASGFVGGITDTQYF.

In its sample, this clone was seen a few times. The rearrangement links TRBV6-4 to TRBJ2-3; 8 bases align to TRBD1. Germline V gene lookup returns CDR1 MRHNA and CDR2 SNTAGT. The CDR3 extends over 15 amino acids. The ends lost 5 bases at V and 3 bases at J; junction bases unmatched: 7. As DNA, the CDR3 is TGTGCCAGCAGTAGGACAGGGTATCGAACAGATACGCAGTATTTT. Translation gives CASSRTGYRTDTQYF.

The chain carries TRBV7-2 and TRBJ1-6, with a tentative D call TRBD1 (6 bases). The CDR3 has 15 amino acids. Deletions cut 5 bases from V and 6 bases from J, with 14 bases between. Germline V gives CDR1 SGHTA, CDR2 FQGNSA. This chain's CDR3 is CASSPLGGGNSPLHF. The CDR3 nucleotides read TGTGCCAGCAGCCCCCTAGGGGGAGGTAATTCACCCCTCCACTTT.

The chain couples TRBV18 to TRBJ1-4; tentative D call: TRBD1 (6 bases). Germline-derived CDR1 and CDR2 are KGHSH and LQKENI. The CDR3 runs 15 residues. Trimming removed 0 bases at V and 5 bases at J, with 10 bases between. In DNA, the CDR3 is TGTGCCAGCTCACCACCGAACAGGGAGAATGAAAAACTGTTTTTT. This translates into CASSPPNRENEKLFF.

This clone was seen once. The rearrangement links TRBV4-3 to TRBJ1-2; weak D call: TRBD1 (6 bases). This CDR3 comprises 17 residues. In germline, CDR1 is LGHNA, CDR2 YSLEER. V was clipped by 3 bases and J by 4 bases, with 21 bases between them. The CDR3 DNA reads TGCGCCAGCAGCCATCGTAGATCAGGGGACACGTCCTATGGCTACACCTTC. It encodes CASSHRRSGDTSYGYTF.

This chain links TRBV4-1 with TRBJ2-1, with 11 nucleotides matching TRBD2. Germline V gene data show CDR1 as MGHRA and CDR2 as YSYEKL. Trimming took 0 bases from V and 6 from J; bases not matched to a gene: 7. The CDR3 runs to 17 residues. This CDR3 reads CASSQEGSGGVPNEQFF. DNA of the CDR3: TGCGCCAGCAGCCAAGAGGGTAGCGGGGGGGTTCCCAATGAGCAGTTCTTC.

This chain uses TRBV19 with TRBJ1-2; 7 bases fit TRBD1. The ends lost 1 base at V and 2 bases at J; junction bases unmatched: 4. CDR3 length equals 15 residues. CDR1 is LNHDA, CDR2 SQIVND, per germline (reference sequence). CDR3 DNA: TGTGCCAGTAGTATAGCCCCCAGGGGGAACTATGGCTACACCTTC. Amino acids: CASSIAPRGNYGYTF.

The rearrangement joins TRBV2 to TRBJ2-7, with 9 bases identical to TRBD2. The CDR3 is 14 amino acids. Germline values: CDR1 SNHLY, CDR2 FYNNEI. The V segment lost 4 bases and the J segment 6 bases; nucleotides outside the gene matches: 7. The CDR3 reads CASSGQRTSVEQYV. CDR3 DNA: TGTGCCAGCAGTGGTCAGCGGACTAGCGTCGAGCAGTACGTC.

The V gene is TRBV6-4, the J gene TRBJ2-1; TRBD2 matches 11 bases. Germline V gene data show CDR1 as MRHNA and CDR2 as SNTAGT. Trimming took 4 bases from V and 0 from J; bases not matched to a gene: 5. The CDR3 consists of 17 residues. Written as DNA, the CDR3 is TGTGCCAGCAGTGGGACTAGCGGGTTCAGCTCCTACAATGAGCAGTTCTTC. Protein sequence: CASSGTSGFSSYNEQFF.

The chain combines TRBV5-1 with TRBJ2-3; 13 bases fit TRBD2. CDR3 length equals 17 residues. Germline trimming cut 4 bases from V and 2 bases from J; bases unmatched to any gene: 7. The germline CDR1 and CDR2 sequences are SGHRS and YFSETQ. CDR3 residues: CASSRRTSGGFTDTQYF. The DNA for the CDR3 is TGCGCCAGCAGCAGAAGGACTAGCGGGGGTTTCACAGATACGCAGTATTTT.

This clone was seen more than once but under ten times. The V call is TRBV7-9, the J call TRBJ2-7; a weak D match, TRBD1 (6 bases). Trimming left V 3 bases short and J 2 bases short, with 17 bases between. CDR3 length equals 16 residues. The germline CDR1 and CDR2 sequences are SEHNR and FQNEAQ (reference sequence). The CDR3 protein is CASSLKGVGQTYEQYV. CDR3 DNA sequence: TGTGCCAGCAGCTTGAAGGGGGTCGGACAGACCTACGAGCAGTACGTC.

This sequence joins TRBV27 and TRBJ1-1, with D possibly TRBD1 on 5 matching bases. Germline V gene lookup returns CDR1 MNHEY and CDR2 SMNVEV (reference sequence). The CDR3 is 14 amino acids. V gave up 5 bases and J gave up 5 bases, with 15 bases separating them. The CDR3 spells CASSARDAGTEAFF. CDR3 bases: TGTGCCAGCAGTGCCCGGGACGCTGGGACTGAAGCTTTCTTT.

This clone occurred once. The rearrangement joins TRBV18 to TRBJ2-7; no clear D gene. The ends were cut back, 4 bases at V and 4 bases at J, with 11 bases in the middle. Looked up from germline, CDR1 is KGHSH and CDR2 is LQKENI. The CDR3 contains 13 residues. This CDR3 is CASSLGQEYEQYV. CDR3 DNA: TGTGCCAGCTCACTCGGGCAGGAGTACGAGCAGTACGTC.

The chain couples TRBV28 to TRBJ1-6; the D gene is possibly TRBD1 (6 bases). Germline values: CDR1 MDHEN, CDR2 SYDVKM. The CDR3 is 18 amino acids. Trimming pared 6 bases from V and 10 bases from J, leaving 28 bases between. CDR3 sequence (DNA): TGTGCCAGCAGAGCGACCACCGGGACAACTTTTCCGGGATCACCCCTCCACTTT. Amino acid sequence: CASRATTGTTFPGSPLHF.

V and J are TRBV10-3 and TRBJ1-6; possible D gene TRBD1, 5 bases. This CDR3 contains 19 residues. Germline V lookup: CDR1 ENHRY, CDR2 SYGVKD. The V and J ends lost 0 bases and 14 bases respectively, with 29 bases between them. The CDR3 region is CAISESPHGGSGALGTLHF. DNA of the CDR3: TGTGCCATCAGTGAGTCCCCACACGGGGGGAGTGGGGCTTTGGGCACCCTCCACTTT.

The genes are TRBV5-4 and TRBJ1-6; the match to TRBD1 covers 7 bases. CDR1 and CDR2 (germline): SGHNT, YYREEE (reference sequence). The CDR3 consists of 17 residues. J gave up 6 bases and V 3 bases, and 12 bases lay outside the gene matches. The CDR3 loop reads CASSSMAQGRRNSPLHF. CDR3 DNA: TGTGCCAGCAGCTCAATGGCACAGGGGCGACGTAATTCACCCCTCCACTTT.

V gene TRBV28 combines with J gene TRBJ2-3, with D tentatively TRBD1 or TRBD2 (5 bases each). Germline-derived CDR1 and CDR2 are MDHEN and SYDVKM. This CDR3 region has 14 residues. The V gene lost 5 bases and the J gene lost 4 bases, with 13 bases spanning the gap. The CDR3 loop reads CASSVPGTSDTQYF. The CDR3 nucleotides are TGTGCCAGCAGTGTACCCGGGACCTCAGATACGCAGTATTTT.